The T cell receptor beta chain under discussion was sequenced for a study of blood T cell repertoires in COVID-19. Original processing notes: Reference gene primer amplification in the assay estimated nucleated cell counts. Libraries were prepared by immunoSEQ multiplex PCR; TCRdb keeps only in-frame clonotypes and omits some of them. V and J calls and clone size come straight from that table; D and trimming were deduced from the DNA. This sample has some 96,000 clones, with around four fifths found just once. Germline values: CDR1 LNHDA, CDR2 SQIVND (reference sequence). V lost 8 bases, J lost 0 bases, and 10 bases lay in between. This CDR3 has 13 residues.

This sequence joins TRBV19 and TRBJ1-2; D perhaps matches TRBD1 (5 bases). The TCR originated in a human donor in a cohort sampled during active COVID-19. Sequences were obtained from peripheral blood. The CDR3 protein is CASSQAANYGYTF. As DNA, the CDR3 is TGTGCCAGTTCACAGGCGGCTAACTATGGCTACACCTTC.